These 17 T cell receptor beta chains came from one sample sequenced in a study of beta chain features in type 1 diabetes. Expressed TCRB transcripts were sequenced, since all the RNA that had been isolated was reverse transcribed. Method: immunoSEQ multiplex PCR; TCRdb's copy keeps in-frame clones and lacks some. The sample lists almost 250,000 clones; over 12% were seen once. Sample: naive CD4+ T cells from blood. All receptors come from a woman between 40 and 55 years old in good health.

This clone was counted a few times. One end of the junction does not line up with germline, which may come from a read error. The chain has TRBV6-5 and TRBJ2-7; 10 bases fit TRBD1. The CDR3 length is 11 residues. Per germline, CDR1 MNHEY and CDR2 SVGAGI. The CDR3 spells CASSYGQGVHF. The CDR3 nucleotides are TGTGCCAGCAGTTACGGACAGGGGGTGCACTTC.

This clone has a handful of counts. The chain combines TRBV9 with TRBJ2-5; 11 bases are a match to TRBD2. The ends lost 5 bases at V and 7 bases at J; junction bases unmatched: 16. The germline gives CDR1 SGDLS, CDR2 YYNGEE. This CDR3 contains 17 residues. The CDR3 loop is CASRAVSGGAFIGTQYF. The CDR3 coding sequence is TGTGCCAGCAGAGCCGTTAGCGGGGGGGCCTTCATAGGGACCCAGTACTTC.

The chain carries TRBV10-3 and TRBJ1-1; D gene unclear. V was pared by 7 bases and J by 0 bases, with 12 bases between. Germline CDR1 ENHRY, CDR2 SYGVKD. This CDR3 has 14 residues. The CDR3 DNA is TGTGCCATCAAAGCAGCACTAATGAACACTGAAGCTTTCTTT. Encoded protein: CAIKAALMNTEAFF.

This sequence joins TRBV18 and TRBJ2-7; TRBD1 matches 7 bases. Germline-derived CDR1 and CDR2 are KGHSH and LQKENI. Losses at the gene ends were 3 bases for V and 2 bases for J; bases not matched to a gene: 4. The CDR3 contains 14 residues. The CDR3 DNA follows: TGTGCCAGCTCACCCCGACAGGGTGCCTACGAGCAGTACTTC. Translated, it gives CASSPRQGAYEQYF.

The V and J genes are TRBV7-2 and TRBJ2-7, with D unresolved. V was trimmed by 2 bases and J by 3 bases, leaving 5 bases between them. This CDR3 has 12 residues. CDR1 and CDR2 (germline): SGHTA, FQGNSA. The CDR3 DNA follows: TGTGCCAGCAGCTTACCGGGCTACGAGCAGTACTTC. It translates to CASSLPGYEQYF.

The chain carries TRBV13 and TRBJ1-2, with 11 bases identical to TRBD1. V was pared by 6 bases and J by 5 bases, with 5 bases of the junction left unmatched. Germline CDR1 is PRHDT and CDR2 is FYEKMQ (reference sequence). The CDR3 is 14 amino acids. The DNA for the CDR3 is TGTGCCAGCAGGAGGACAGGGGGCGCTTATGGCTACACCTTC. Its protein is CASRRTGGAYGYTF.

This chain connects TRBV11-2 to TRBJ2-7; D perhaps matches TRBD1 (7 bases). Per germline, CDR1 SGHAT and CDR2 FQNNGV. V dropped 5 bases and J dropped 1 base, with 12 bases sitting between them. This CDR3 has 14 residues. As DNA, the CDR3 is TGTGCCAGCAGCCGCGGGACAGTATCCTACGAGCAGTACTTC. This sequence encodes CASSRGTVSYEQYF.

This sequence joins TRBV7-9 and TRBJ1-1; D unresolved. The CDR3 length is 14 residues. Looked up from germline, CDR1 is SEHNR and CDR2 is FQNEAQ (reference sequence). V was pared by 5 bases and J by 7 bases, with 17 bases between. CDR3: CASSPHRPEGEAFF. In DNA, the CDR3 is TGTGCCAGCAGCCCCCACAGACCCGAGGGTGAAGCTTTCTTT.

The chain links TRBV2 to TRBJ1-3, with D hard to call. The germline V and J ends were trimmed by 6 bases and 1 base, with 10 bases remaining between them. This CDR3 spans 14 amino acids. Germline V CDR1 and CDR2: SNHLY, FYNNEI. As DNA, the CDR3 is TGTGCCAGCAGGGTACAGCATTCTGGAAACACCATATATTTT. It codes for CASRVQHSGNTIYF.

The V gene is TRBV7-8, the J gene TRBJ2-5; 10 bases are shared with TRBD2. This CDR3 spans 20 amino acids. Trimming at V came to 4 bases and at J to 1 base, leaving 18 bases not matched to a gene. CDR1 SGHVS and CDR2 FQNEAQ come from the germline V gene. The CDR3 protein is CASSSGRLAGVTRGQETQYF. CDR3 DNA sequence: TGTGCCAGCAGCTCCGGGAGGCTAGCGGGGGTGACCCGGGGCCAAGAGACCCAGTACTTC.

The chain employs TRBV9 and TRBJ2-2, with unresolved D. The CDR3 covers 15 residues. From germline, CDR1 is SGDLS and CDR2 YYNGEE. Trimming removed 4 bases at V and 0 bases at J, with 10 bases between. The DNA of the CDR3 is TGTGCCAGCAGCCACGCACAGCCGAACACCGGGGAGCTGTTTTTT. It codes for CASSHAQPNTGELFF.

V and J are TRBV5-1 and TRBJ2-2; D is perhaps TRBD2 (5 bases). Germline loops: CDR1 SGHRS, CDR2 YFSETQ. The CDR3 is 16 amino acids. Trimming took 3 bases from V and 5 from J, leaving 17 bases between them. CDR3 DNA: TGCGCCAGCAGCTCCAGGACCTCCCCGGGAACCGGGGAGCTGTTTTTT. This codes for CASSSRTSPGTGELFF.

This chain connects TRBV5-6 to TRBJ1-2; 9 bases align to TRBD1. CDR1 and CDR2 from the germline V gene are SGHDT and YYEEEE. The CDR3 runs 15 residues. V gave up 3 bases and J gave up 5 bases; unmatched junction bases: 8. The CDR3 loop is CASSSFDRGLYGYTF. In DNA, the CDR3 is TGTGCCAGCAGCTCCTTTGACAGGGGGTTGTATGGCTACACCTTC. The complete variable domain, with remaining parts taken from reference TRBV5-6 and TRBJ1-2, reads DAGVTQSPTHLIKTRGQQVTLRCSPKSGHDTVSWYQQALGQGPQFIFQYYEEEERQRGNFPDRFSGHQFPNYSSELNVNALLLGDSALYLCASSSFDRGLYGYTFGSGTRLTVV.

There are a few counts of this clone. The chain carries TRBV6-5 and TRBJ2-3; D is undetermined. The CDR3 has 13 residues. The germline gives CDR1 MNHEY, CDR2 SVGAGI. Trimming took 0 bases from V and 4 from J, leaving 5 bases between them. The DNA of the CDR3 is TGTGCCAGCAGTTACTCGTATGCAGATACGCAGTATTTT. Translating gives CASSYSYADTQYF.

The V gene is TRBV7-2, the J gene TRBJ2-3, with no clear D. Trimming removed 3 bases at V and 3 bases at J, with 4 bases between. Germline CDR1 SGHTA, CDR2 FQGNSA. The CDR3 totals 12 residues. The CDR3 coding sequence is TGTGCCAGCAGCTTTCTGACAGATACGCAGTATTTT. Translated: CASSFLTDTQYF.

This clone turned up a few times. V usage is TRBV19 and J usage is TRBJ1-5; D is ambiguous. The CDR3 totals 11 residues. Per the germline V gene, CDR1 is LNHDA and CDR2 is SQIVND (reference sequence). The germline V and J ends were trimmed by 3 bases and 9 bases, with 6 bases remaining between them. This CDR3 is CASSIGGPQHF. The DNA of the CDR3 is TGTGCCAGTAGTATCGGTGGGCCCCAGCATTTT.

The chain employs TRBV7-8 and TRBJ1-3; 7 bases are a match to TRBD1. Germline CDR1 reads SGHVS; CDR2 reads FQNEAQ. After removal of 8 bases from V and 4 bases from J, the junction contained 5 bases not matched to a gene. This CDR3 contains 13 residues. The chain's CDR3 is CASRQGDGNTIYF. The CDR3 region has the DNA TGTGCCAGCCGGCAGGGGGACGGAAACACCATATATTTT. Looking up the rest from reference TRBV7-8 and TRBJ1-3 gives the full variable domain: GAGVSQSPRYKVAKRGQDVALRCDPISGHVSLFWYQQALGQGPEFLTYFQNEAQLDKSGLPSDRFFAERPEGSVSTLKIQRTQQEDSAVYLCASRQGDGNTIYFGEGSWLTVV.